The 22 T cell receptor beta chains below come from one sample, sequenced in a study of cytomegalovirus exposure and HLA in healthy donors. It was with 60 Vbeta and 13 Jbeta primers that the PCR ran. Clones were read by immunoSEQ multiplex PCR, and TCRdb kept only the in-frame ones, dropping some. Of 50,000 or so clones listed, more than 65% are singletons. Sequenced: PBMCs. The receptors stem from a middle-aged man in good health and CMV-seropositive.

The chain joins TRBV4-2 to TRBJ1-2; D might be TRBD1 (5 bases). The length of the CDR3 is 14 residues. Per the germline V gene, CDR1 is LGHNA and CDR2 is YNFKEQ. V was pared by 3 bases and J by 2 bases, with 10 bases between. The CDR3 bases are TGTGCCAGCAGCCAGGGAACAGGAAACTATGGCTACACCTTC. It yields the protein CASSQGTGNYGYTF.

The chain links TRBV7-3 to TRBJ2-1; 10 nucleotides match TRBD2. The germline V gene has CDR1 SGHTA and CDR2 FQGTGA. The V segment lost 5 bases and the J segment 2 bases; nucleotides outside the gene matches: 6. The CDR3 is made up of 16 amino acids. CDR3 loop: CASSPSGGETYNEQFF. Here the CDR3 DNA reads TGTGCCAGCAGCCCCAGCGGGGGGGAAACCTACAATGAGCAGTTCTTC.

The V call is TRBV10-1, the J call TRBJ2-4; 11 positions match TRBD2. The CDR3 has 15 residues. Germline loops: CDR1 WNHNN, CDR2 SYGVQD (reference sequence). V lost 7 bases and J lost 0; bases outside the gene matches: 2. The CDR3 region is CASKLAGVAKNIQYF. The CDR3 DNA reads as TGCGCCAGCAAACTAGCGGGGGTAGCCAAAAACATTCAGTACTTC.

This chain uses TRBV6-5 with TRBJ2-7; 8 bases align to TRBD1. Germline loops: CDR1 MNHEY, CDR2 SVGAGI. V lost 2 bases to trimming and J lost 7 bases; unmatched junction nucleotides: 7. The CDR3 is 14 amino acids. DNA for the CDR3: TGTGCCAGCAGTTACGATCAGGGGGCAACTGAGCAGTACTTC. Translation gives CASSYDQGATEQYF.

The rearrangement uses TRBV28 and TRBJ1-1, with 8 nucleotides matching TRBD1. CDR1 and CDR2 from the germline V gene are MDHEN and SYDVKM. V was pared by 4 bases and J by 5 bases, with 6 bases of the junction left unmatched. The CDR3 runs to 14 residues. CDR3 bases: TGTGCCAGCAGTTCGACAGGGGTGAGGACTGAAGCTTTCTTT. This encodes CASSSTGVRTEAFF.

Of note for this clone: Its ends do not fully match the called genes, so a read error is possible. Here the CDR3 DNA reads TGTGCCACCAGCCGAGACCCAGAGAACACTGAAGCTTTCTTT. This sequence encodes CATSRDPENTEAFF. The J gene is TRBJ1-1, the V gene TRBV15; D is unresolved. Per germline, CDR1 LNHNV and CDR2 YYDKDF (reference sequence). The CDR3 runs 14 residues.

The genes are TRBV6-1 and TRBJ2-5; 7 bases are a match to TRBD1. The CDR3 covers 13 residues. Germline V CDR1 and CDR2: MNHNS, SASEGT. The J segment lost 5 bases and the V segment lost 5 bases, leaving 5 bases of the junction unmatched. CDR3 in DNA: TGTGCCAGCAGTAGACAGGGCGGGGAGACCCAGTACTTC. It codes for CASSRQGGETQYF.

The J gene is TRBJ2-5, the V gene TRBV5-1, with 11 bases lining up with TRBD1. The trim removed 3 bases at V and 4 bases at J, leaving 5 bases unmatched. The length of the CDR3 is 15 residues. From germline, CDR1 is SGHRS and CDR2 YFSETQ. DNA of the CDR3: TGCGCCAGCAGCTCAGGACAGGGGGCGGGAGAGACCCAGTACTTC. Translation: CASSSGQGAGETQYF.

The table lists this clone with a few counts. The V gene is TRBV12-5, the J gene TRBJ1-1; possible D gene TRBD1, 5 bases. Trimming removed 0 bases at V and 1 base at J, with 18 bases between. This CDR3 has 18 residues. CDR1 and CDR2 from the germline V gene are LGHNT and FRNRAP. The CDR3 spells CASGLVKGPESGNTEAFF. CDR3 DNA: TGTGCTAGTGGTTTGGTAAAGGGGCCGGAATCGGGGAACACTGAAGCTTTCTTT.

This clone appeared once. The chain links TRBV7-8 to TRBJ2-5; D might be TRBD2 (7 bases). Per the germline V gene, CDR1 is SGHVS and CDR2 is FQNEAQ. The CDR3 length is 14 residues. Trimming shortened V by 0 bases and J by 4 bases, and 9 bases separated the two germline ends. The CDR3 sequence is CASSLAGGRETQYF. CDR3 DNA sequence: TGTGCCAGCAGCTTAGCGGGGGGGCGAGAGACCCAGTACTTC. Using reference TRBV7-8 and TRBJ2-5 for the parts outside the CDR3, the full variable domain is GAGVSQSPRYKVAKRGQDVALRCDPISGHVSLFWYQQALGQGPEFLTYFQNEAQLDKSGLPSDRFFAERPEGSVSTLKIQRTQQEDSAVYLCASSLAGGRETQYFGPGTRLLVL.

The J gene is TRBJ1-5, the V gene TRBV30; D unresolved. With 3 bases removed from V and 3 bases from J, the gap between germline ends came to 15 bases. CDR3 length equals 15 residues. Germline V lookup: CDR1 GTSNPN, CDR2 SVGIG (reference sequence). CDR3 in amino acids: CAWSAEALSNQPQHF. CDR3 coding DNA: TGTGCCTGGAGCGCCGAGGCCCTATCCAATCAGCCCCAGCATTTT.

V gene TRBV4-2 combines with J gene TRBJ1-6, with D possibly matching TRBD1 (5 bases). CDR1 LGHNA and CDR2 YNFKEQ come from the germline V gene. The germline V and J ends were trimmed by 3 bases and 7 bases, with 22 bases remaining between them. This CDR3 comprises 18 residues. The CDR3: CASSQANTDSSRNSPLHF. The DNA for the CDR3 is TGTGCCAGCAGCCAGGCAAATACAGACAGTTCAAGAAATTCACCCCTCCACTTT.

The rearrangement links TRBV15 to TRBJ2-1, with D perhaps matching TRBD1 (6 bases). Germline V gives CDR1 LNHNV, CDR2 YYDKDF (reference sequence). Trimming removed 0 bases at V and 13 bases at J, with 13 bases between. This CDR3 comprises 13 residues. The CDR3 loop reads CATSRDGGGKQFF. The CDR3 coding sequence is TGTGCCACCAGCAGAGATGGTGGGGGCAAACAGTTCTTC. The variable domain in full, completed from reference TRBV15 and TRBJ2-1, reads DAMVIQNPRYQVTQFGKPVTLSCSQTLNHNVMYWYQQKSSQAPKLLFHYYDKDFNNEADTPDNFQSRRPNTSFCFLDIRSPGLGDTAMYLCATSRDGGGKQFFGPGTRLTVL.

This chain links TRBV5-6 with TRBJ1-1; perhaps TRBD1 as D (6 bases). CDR3 length: 15 residues. Germline loops: CDR1 SGHDT, CDR2 YYEEEE. The germline V and J ends were trimmed by 4 bases and 4 bases, with 17 bases remaining between them. DNA for the CDR3: TGTGCCAGCAGCCTTGGACAGTTCGAGGCCACTGAAGCTTTCTTT. Amino acid sequence: CASSLGQFEATEAFF. The entire variable domain, with the rest obtained from reference TRBV5-6 and TRBJ1-1, is as follows: DAGVTQSPTHLIKTRGQQVTLRCSPKSGHDTVSWYQQALGQGPQFIFQYYEEEERQRGNFPDRFSGHQFPNYSSELNVNALLLGDSALYLCASSLGQFEATEAFFGQGTRLTVV.

This chain links TRBV27 with TRBJ1-1; D ambiguous. The CDR3 consists of 14 residues. Deletions cut 3 bases from V and 5 bases from J, with 13 bases between. The germline gives CDR1 MNHEY, CDR2 SMNVEV (reference sequence). The CDR3 loop reads CASSLSGLGTEAFF. CDR3 nucleotides: TGTGCCAGCAGTTTGTCGGGGTTGGGAACTGAAGCTTTCTTT.

This sequence joins TRBV4-1 and TRBJ2-3; TRBD1 agrees at 9 bases. V gave up 3 bases and J gave up 2 bases; unmatched junction bases: 3. The CDR3 has 15 residues. CDR1 MGHRA and CDR2 YSYEKL come from the germline V gene. CDR3 sequence reads: CASSQGQGITDTQYF. For the CDR3, the DNA is TGCGCCAGCAGCCAGGGACAGGGTATCACAGATACGCAGTATTTT.

The chain joins TRBV27 to TRBJ1-6; 7 positions agree with TRBD1. V lost 0 bases, J lost 7 bases, and 3 bases stayed unmatched. CDR1 is MNHEY and CDR2 is SMNVEV in the germline V gene (reference sequence). This CDR3 comprises 15 residues. As DNA, the CDR3 is TGTGCCAGCAGTTTATCAGGGGGCCAGAATTCACCCCTCCACTTT. It is translated as CASSLSGGQNSPLHF.

This clone was found a few times. The chain uses TRBV6-5 and TRBJ2-1, with TRBD1 as a possible D gene (7 bases). CDR3 length: 14 residues. Germline V CDR1 and CDR2: MNHEY, SVGAGI. Trimming shortened V by 7 bases and J by 5 bases, and 15 bases separated the two germline ends. The chain's CDR3 is CASTPQGGHNEQFF. The CDR3 bases are TGTGCCAGCACCCCTCAGGGGGGCCACAATGAGCAGTTCTTC.

V usage is TRBV6-5 and J usage is TRBJ1-1; TRBD1 agrees at 7 bases. The CDR3 totals 14 residues. Germline CDR1 reads MNHEY; CDR2 reads SVGAGI. J gave up 3 bases and V 5 bases, and 6 bases lay outside the gene matches. CDR3 protein: CASSQQGRDTEAFF. CDR3 in DNA: TGTGCCAGCAGTCAACAGGGGCGGGACACTGAAGCTTTCTTT.

The chain recombines TRBV2 with TRBJ2-2; TRBD2 might be the D (6 bases). This CDR3 is 16 amino acids long. V gave up 6 bases and J gave up 8 bases, with 22 bases separating them. Germline CDR1 is SNHLY and CDR2 is FYNNEI. This CDR3 is CASRGEQRALAGELFF. The CDR3 coding sequence is TGTGCCAGCAGAGGGGAACAGCGGGCGCTGGCGGGGGAGCTGTTTTTT.

The rearrangement uses TRBV27 and TRBJ2-1; 13 positions agree with TRBD2. Trimming took 6 bases from V and 0 from J; bases not matched to a gene: 14. The CDR3 length is 20 residues. Germline V gene sequence: CDR1 MNHEY, CDR2 SMNVEV (reference sequence). The CDR3 sequence: CASSLRGTSGVRRSYNEQFF. The CDR3 bases are TGTGCCAGCAGCCTCAGAGGGACTAGCGGGGTAAGACGCTCCTACAATGAGCAGTTCTTC.

The CDR3 nucleotides are TGTGCCAGCAGCCTCGCGCCAGGGGGTGATTACAATGAGCAGTTCTTC. Translating it yields CASSLAPGGDYNEQFF. The chain uses TRBV7-3 and TRBJ2-1, with 7 bases aligning to TRBD1. V lost 5 bases, J lost 4 bases, and 11 bases stayed unmatched. The germline V gene has CDR1 SGHTA and CDR2 FQGTGA. CDR3 length: 16 amino acids.